This entry lists 21 T cell receptor beta chains sequenced from one sample in a study of blood T cell repertoires in COVID-19. Assay used: immunoSEQ multiplex PCR; TCRdb lists only in-frame clones, some missing. The data contain around 290,000 clones, roughly nine tenths of them seen just once; the ten biggest clones take up 1.7%. Sequencing was carried out using PBMCs or T cells enriched from blood (not recorded which). The receptors derive from a woman in her thirties or forties who had recovered from COVID-19.

The chain combines TRBV2 with TRBJ2-7, with D possibly TRBD1 on 6 matching bases. CDR3 length: 15 amino acids. The germline V gene has CDR1 SNHLY and CDR2 FYNNEI. V lost 6 bases and J lost 3, with 18 bases in between. The CDR3, as DNA: TGTGCCAGCAGACGGACAGTGAGGGTCAACTACGAGCAGTACTTC. This translates into CASRRTVRVNYEQYF. Full variable domain (missing parts from reference TRBV2 and TRBJ2-7): EPEVTQTPSHQVTQMGQEVILRCVPISNHLYFYWYRQILGQKVEFLVSFYNNEISEKSEIFDDQFSVERPDGSNFTLKIRSTKLEDSAMYFCASRRTVRVNYEQYFGPGTRLTVT.

The rearrangement joins TRBV9 to TRBJ1-6; 7 bases fit TRBD1. Trimming cost V 5 bases and J 8 bases; bases outside gene matches: 10. This CDR3 is 15 amino acids long. Germline V gene data show CDR1 as SGDLS and CDR2 as YYNGEE. The CDR3, as DNA: TGTGCCAGCAGACGAGGGGGCTCGTCGGATTCACCCCTCCACTTT. Its translation is CASRRGGSSDSPLHF.

This chain uses TRBV6-5 with TRBJ1-1; D may be TRBD1 (6 bases). CDR3 length: 13 amino acids. The V gene lost 5 bases and the J gene lost 5 bases, with 12 bases spanning the gap. Looked up from germline, CDR1 is MNHEY and CDR2 is SVGAGI. CDR3 sequence: CASSKFRGTEAFF. DNA for the CDR3: TGTGCCAGCAGTAAATTCAGGGGAACTGAAGCTTTCTTT.

The chain recombines TRBV5-1 with TRBJ1-1, with 7 bases fitting TRBD1. Trimming at V came to 4 bases and at J to 3 bases, leaving 6 bases not matched to a gene. The CDR3 extends over 14 amino acids. In germline, CDR1 is SGHRS, CDR2 YFSETQ. The CDR3 loop is CASSRGTEDTEAFF. Written as DNA, the CDR3 is TGCGCCAGCAGCCGTGGGACAGAGGACACTGAAGCTTTCTTT.

CDR3 amino acids: CASSATRQRDATDTQYF. The CDR3 bases are TGTGCCAGCAGCGCTACCAGACAGAGAGACGCCACAGATACGCAGTATTTT. The genes are TRBV2 and TRBJ2-3; D is perhaps TRBD1 (5 bases). CDR3 length equals 17 residues. Germline V gene lookup returns CDR1 SNHLY and CDR2 FYNNEI. Trimming took off 6 bases at V and 2 bases at J, with 21 bases between the two ends.

This chain joins TRBV11-3 and TRBJ2-5; possibly TRBD1 for D (6 bases). CDR3 length: 13 residues. V was pared by 8 bases and J by 2 bases, with 12 bases between. The V gene's germline CDR1 is SGHNT and CDR2 YENEEA. CDR3 sequence reads: CASSQGLQETQYF. Written as DNA, the CDR3 is TGTGCCAGCTCCCAGGGGCTACAAGAGACCCAGTACTTC.

The genes are TRBV30 and TRBJ1-1; D not resolved. The CDR3 has 15 residues. V lost 4 bases to trimming and J lost 6 bases, with 21 bases between them. Germline CDR1 and CDR2: GTSNPN and SVGIG (reference sequence). The CDR3, as DNA: TGTGCCTGGACTCCCTTGGGCCGAGTCTCCGCTGAAGCTTTCTTT. Translation gives CAWTPLGRVSAEAFF.

This chain uses TRBV27 with TRBJ2-1; D is uncertain. V lost 0 bases to trimming and J lost 6 bases, with 9 bases between them. The CDR3 is made up of 14 amino acids. CDR1 and CDR2 from the germline V gene are MNHEY and SMNVEV (reference sequence). CDR3 sequence: CASSLSIDSNEQFF. DNA of the CDR3: TGTGCCAGCAGTTTATCGATAGATAGCAATGAGCAGTTCTTC.

V gene TRBV10-2 combines with J gene TRBJ2-1; 9 bases align to TRBD2. The germline V gene has CDR1 WSHSY and CDR2 SAAADI. The length of the CDR3 is 14 residues. V gave up 3 bases and J gave up 9 bases; unmatched junction bases: 6. The CDR3 spells CASSERLAEAEQFF. CDR3 in DNA: TGCGCCAGCAGTGAAAGACTAGCGGAGGCTGAGCAGTTCTTC.

This chain links TRBV6-5 with TRBJ2-7; TRBD1 matches at 12 bases. J gave up 7 bases and V 7 bases, and 8 bases lay outside the gene matches. The CDR3 runs to 14 residues. The germline CDR1 and CDR2 sequences are MNHEY and SVGAGI. The CDR3 is CASTKGQGAREQYF. In DNA form, the CDR3 reads TGTGCCAGCACTAAGGGACAGGGGGCTCGGGAGCAGTACTTC.

This clone was observed a handful of times. The chain is built from TRBV2 and TRBJ1-2; tentative D call: TRBD1 (6 bases). Trimming removed 6 bases from V and 4 bases from J, with 18 bases in between. CDR1 SNHLY and CDR2 FYNNEI come from the germline V gene. The CDR3 sequence is 15 residues long. The CDR3 DNA reads as TGTGCCAGCAGCCTCACAGGGACCGAGGGCTATGGCTACACCTTC. Encoded protein: CASSLTGTEGYGYTF.

Judged by abundance, this clone is medium-sized. This chain uses TRBV4-2 with TRBJ2-2; no clear D. CDR1 LGHNA and CDR2 YNFKEQ come from the germline V gene. V lost 0 bases to trimming and J lost 4 bases, with 9 bases between them. This CDR3 is built from 15 residues. CDR3 amino acids: CASSQDHATTGELFF. The CDR3 bases are TGTGCCAGCAGCCAAGACCACGCTACCACCGGGGAGCTGTTTTTT.

This chain links TRBV2 with TRBJ2-2; D not certain. This CDR3 spans 13 amino acids. Trimming removed 6 bases at V and 2 bases at J, with 7 bases between. Looked up from germline, CDR1 is SNHLY and CDR2 is FYNNEI. CDR3 DNA: TGTGCCAGCAGAGAGGATAACACCGGGGAGCTGTTTTTT. It specifies CASREDNTGELFF.

This clone has only a few counts. The chain recombines TRBV5-1 with TRBJ1-2; 8 nucleotides line up with TRBD1. Losses at the gene ends were 4 bases for V and 0 bases for J; bases not matched to a gene: 5. This CDR3 is built from 15 residues. Germline V gives CDR1 SGHRS, CDR2 YFSETQ. The CDR3 DNA sequence: TGCGCCAGCAGCGCGGACAGGGAGGCTAACTATGGCTACACCTTC. Translated: CASSADREANYGYTF.

The chain carries TRBV12-5 and TRBJ1-1, with D perhaps TRBD1 (5 bases). Trimming removed 7 bases at V and 4 bases at J, with 13 bases between. The CDR3 sequence is 13 residues long. The germline V gene encodes CDR1 LGHNT and CDR2 FRNRAP. The CDR3 loop reads CASAPRVGTEAFF. The CDR3 DNA sequence: TGTGCTAGTGCCCCCAGGGTTGGCACTGAAGCTTTCTTT.

V gene TRBV7-2 combines with J gene TRBJ1-1, with no clear D. Trimming stripped 1 base from V and 0 bases from J, with 9 bases between. Germline values: CDR1 SGHTA, CDR2 FQGNSA. The CDR3 loop spans 15 amino acids. The CDR3 sequence is CASSLDDTLNTEAFF. The CDR3 nucleotides are TGTGCCAGCAGCTTAGATGACACTTTGAACACTGAAGCTTTCTTT.

The rearrangement uses TRBV27 and TRBJ1-4; 7 nucleotides match TRBD1. Germline CDR1 MNHEY, CDR2 SMNVEV (reference sequence). With 6 bases clipped from V and 3 bases from J, the junction kept 7 bases outside the gene matches. The CDR3 loop spans 15 amino acids. As DNA, the CDR3 is TGTGCCAGCAGCCCCTGGGACAGTTCTAATGAAAAACTGTTTTTT. It is translated as CASSPWDSSNEKLFF.

This rearrangement joins TRBV4-1 to TRBJ2-2; D call uncertain. Between the trimmed V and J ends, which lost 0 bases and 2 bases, there was a span of 4 bases. The CDR3 spans 14 residues. Germline V gene data show CDR1 as MGHRA and CDR2 as YSYEKL. The CDR3 here is CASSQDPNTGELFF. The CDR3 DNA reads as TGCGCCAGCAGCCAAGACCCTAACACCGGGGAGCTGTTTTTT.

The rearrangement uses TRBV6-5 and TRBJ1-2; perhaps TRBD1 as D (6 bases). V was pared by 10 bases and J by 1 base, with 13 bases between. The germline V gene encodes CDR1 MNHEY and CDR2 SVGAGI. The CDR3 sequence is 13 residues long. For the CDR3, the DNA is TGTGCCACCTTCAAGGGGGTTAACTATGGCTACACCTTC. Its translation: CATFKGVNYGYTF.

The chain recombines TRBV2 with TRBJ1-5; possible D gene TRBD1, 6 bases. Germline V lookup: CDR1 SNHLY, CDR2 FYNNEI. This CDR3 comprises 14 residues. Trimming shortened V by 7 bases and J by 2 bases, and 12 bases separated the two germline ends. The CDR3 nucleotides are TGTGCCAGCAACAGGGCGACGGGCAATCAGCCCCAGCATTTT. This codes for CASNRATGNQPQHF.

This chain connects TRBV9 to TRBJ2-2; possibly TRBD1 for D (6 bases). In germline, CDR1 is SGDLS, CDR2 YYNGEE. The CDR3 totals 14 residues. V shed 2 bases and J shed 5 bases, with 10 bases lying between them. CDR3 region: CASSVGAPTGELFF. CDR3 DNA sequence: TGTGCCAGCAGCGTGGGGGCCCCAACCGGGGAGCTGTTTTTT.